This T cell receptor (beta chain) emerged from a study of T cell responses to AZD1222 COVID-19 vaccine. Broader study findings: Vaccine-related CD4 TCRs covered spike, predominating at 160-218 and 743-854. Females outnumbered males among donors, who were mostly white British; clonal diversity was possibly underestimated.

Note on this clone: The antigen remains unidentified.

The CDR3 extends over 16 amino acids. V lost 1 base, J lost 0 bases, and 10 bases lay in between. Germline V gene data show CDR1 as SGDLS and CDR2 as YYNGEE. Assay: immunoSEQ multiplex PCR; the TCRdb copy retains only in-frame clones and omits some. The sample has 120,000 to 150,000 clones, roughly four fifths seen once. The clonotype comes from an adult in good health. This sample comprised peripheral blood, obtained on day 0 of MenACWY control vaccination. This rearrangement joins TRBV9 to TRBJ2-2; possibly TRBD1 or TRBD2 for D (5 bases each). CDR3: CASSVSGTSNTGELFF. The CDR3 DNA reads TGTGCCAGCAGCGTATCCGGGACCTCGAACACCGGGGAGCTGTTTTTT.